These T cell receptor beta chains were read from a single sample in a study of cytomegalovirus exposure and HLA in healthy donors. Using immunoSEQ multiplex PCR, the repertoire was profiled, and TCRdb retains in-frame clones only, with some absent. This sample has roughly 150,000 clones, with about 80% found just once. Input material: PBMCs. The receptors here all came from a woman between 40 and 50 years old in good health and CMV-seronegative. Each CDR3 is given with its conserved first and last residue. The D gene is left open where the match is weak. For some rows the clone size is stated as once, few or many, or as a class when expanded; others skip it.

D: NA
size: NA
V: TRBV18
J: TRBJ2-3
CDR3: CASSPGHLTDTQYF
DNA: TGTGCCAGCTCACCAGGACACCTCACAGATACGCAGTATTTT

D: NA
size: NA
V: TRBV11-3
J: TRBJ1-2
CDR3: CASTTRLGDGYTF
DNA: TGTGCCAGCACAACAAGACTCGGGGATGGCTACACCTTC

D: NA
size: once
V: TRBV28
J: TRBJ2-3
CDR3: CASSLASGDTDTQYF
DNA: TGTGCCAGCAGCCTAGCTTCGGGGGACACAGATACGCAGTATTTT

D: TRBD1
size: NA
V: TRBV28
J: TRBJ1-4
CDR3: CASSLVDRDGEKLFF
DNA: TGTGCCAGCAGTTTAGTCGACAGGGACGGTGAAAAACTGTTTTTT

D: NA
size: once
V: TRBV28
J: TRBJ1-4
CDR3: CASIRSTNEKLFF
DNA: TGTGCCAGCATCCGGTCAACTAATGAAAAACTGTTTTTT

D: TRBD1
size: NA
V: TRBV13
J: TRBJ2-7
CDR3: CASSFRDRPYEQYF
DNA: TGTGCCAGCAGCTTCCGGGACAGACCCTACGAGCAGTACTTC

D: NA
size: few
V: TRBV18
J: TRBJ1-1
CDR3: CASSPSVTEAFF
DNA: TGTGCCAGCTCACCGTCAGTCACTGAAGCTTTCTTT

D: TRBD2
size: NA
V: TRBV4-1
J: TRBJ2-1
CDR3: CASSQEGLAGVDEQFF
DNA: TGCGCCAGCAGCCAAGAGGGGCTAGCGGGAGTCGATGAGCAGTTCTTC

D: TRBD1
size: NA
V: TRBV7-9
J: TRBJ1-6
CDR3: CASSLGGLLDRGGSPLHF
DNA: TGTGCCAGCAGCTTAGGGGGATTACTGGACAGGGGTGGTTCACCCCTCCACTTT

D: NA
size: NA
V: TRBV6-5
J: TRBJ2-7
CDR3: CASLGGIEGEQYF
DNA: TGTGCCAGCCTTGGAGGGATTGAGGGCGAGCAGTACTTC

D: NA
size: NA
V: TRBV4-1
J: TRBJ2-5
CDR3: CASSQVSPREETQYF
DNA: TGCGCCAGCAGCCAAGTGAGCCCCAGGGAAGAGACCCAGTACTTC

D: NA
size: NA
V: TRBV28
J: TRBJ2-1
CDR3: CASGSIQDDNEQFF
DNA: TGTGCCAGCGGCTCAATACAGGACGACAATGAGCAGTTCTTC

D: TRBD1
size: NA
V: TRBV7-2
J: TRBJ1-3
CDR3: CASSLVYRGGNTIYF
DNA: TGTGCCAGCAGCTTAGTCTACAGGGGTGGAAACACCATATATTTT

D: TRBD2
size: NA
V: TRBV6-4
J: TRBJ2-5
CDR3: CASSGGRLAGLETQYF
DNA: TGTGCCAGCAGTGGGGGGAGGCTAGCGGGATTAGAGACCCAGTACTTC

D: NA
size: few
V: TRBV27
J: TRBJ1-4
CDR3: CASRRGGKNEKLFF
DNA: TGTGCCAGCAGACGGGGGGGCAAGAATGAAAAACTGTTTTTT

D: NA
size: NA
V: TRBV15
J: TRBJ2-1
CDR3: CATSRENSDFNEQFF
DNA: TGTGCCACCAGCAGAGAGAATTCGGACTTCAATGAGCAGTTCTTC

D: NA
size: once
V: TRBV11-2
J: TRBJ1-1
CDR3: CASSLVHIGVMNTEAFF
DNA: TGTGCCAGCAGCTTAGTCCATATCGGGGTTATGAACACTGAAGCTTTCTTT

D: NA
size: NA
V: TRBV7-6
J: TRBJ2-5
CDR3: CASSLNSGLIAKTQYF
DNA: TGTGCCAGCAGCTTAAATTCAGGCCTAATCGCAAAGACCCAGTACTTC

D: TRBD1
size: NA
V: TRBV13
J: TRBJ2-1
CDR3: CASSPQTGYNEQFF
DNA: TGTGCCAGCAGCCCACAGACAGGGTACAATGAGCAGTTCTTC

D: TRBD2
size: NA
V: TRBV28
J: TRBJ2-7
CDR3: CASSLPGGYEQYF
DNA: TGTGCCAGCAGTTTGCCGGGAGGCTACGAGCAGTACTTC

D: NA
size: NA
V: TRBV6-1
J: TRBJ2-7
CDR3: CASIYRDKYEQYF
DNA: TGTGCCAGCATCTACCGGGACAAATACGAGCAGTACTTC

D: NA
size: NA
V: TRBV27
J: TRBJ1-5
CDR3: CASSLWLGDQPQHF
DNA: TGTGCCAGCAGTTTATGGTTAGGGGATCAGCCCCAGCATTTT

D: NA
size: few
V: TRBV28
J: TRBJ2-1
CDR3: CASNNEWNEQFF
DNA: TGTGCCAGCAATAACGAGTGGAATGAGCAGTTCTTC

D: NA
size: NA
V: TRBV25-1
J: TRBJ2-7
CDR3: CASPRTATTYEQYF
DNA: TGTGCCAGTCCACGGACAGCTACTACCTACGAGCAGTACTTC

D: TRBD1
size: once
V: TRBV19
J: TRBJ2-1
CDR3: CASSTGTGGEQFF
DNA: TGTGCCAGTAGTACCGGGACAGGGGGTGAGCAGTTCTTC

D: NA
size: NA
V: TRBV5-1
J: TRBJ2-1
CDR3: CASSSVLGVSYNEQFF
DNA: TGCGCCAGCAGCTCCGTTTTGGGAGTCTCCTACAATGAGCAGTTCTTC

D: TRBD1
size: NA
V: TRBV6-6
J: TRBJ1-6
CDR3: CASSRKGTDSPLHF
DNA: TGTGCCAGCAGTCGAAAGGGGACAGATTCACCCCTCCACTTT

D: NA
size: NA
V: TRBV6-1
J: TRBJ2-3
CDR3: CASSATASTDTQYF
DNA: TGTGCCAGCAGTGCGACAGCTAGCACAGATACGCAGTATTTT

D: NA
size: NA
V: TRBV5-6
J: TRBJ2-2
CDR3: CASSLNLDRNTGELFF
DNA: TGTGCCAGCAGCTTAAATCTGGACAGGAACACCGGGGAGCTGTTTTTT

D: TRBD2
size: NA
V: TRBV19
J: TRBJ2-1
CDR3: CASSLASGFNEQFF
DNA: TGTGCCAGTAGTTTAGCTAGCGGTTTCAATGAGCAGTTCTTC

D: NA
size: NA
V: TRBV7-9
J: TRBJ1-1
CDR3: CASSLVSRNTEAFF
DNA: TGTGCCAGCAGCTTAGTCTCGCGCAACACTGAAGCTTTCTTT